A single sample is the source of the 3 T cell receptor beta chains below, sequenced in a study of control samples from healthy donors and cancer patients. This table comes from immunoSEQ multiplex PCR, and its TCRdb copy is limited to in-frame clones, with some not included. Among just over 150,000 clones listed, about 90% were seen once. The sample comprised blood. These receptors originate from a young man in good health.

V gene TRBV27 combines with J gene TRBJ2-2; D possibly uses TRBD1 or TRBD2 (5 bases each). The CDR3 loop spans 15 amino acids. Per germline, CDR1 MNHEY and CDR2 SMNVEV (reference sequence). Trimming shortened V by 4 bases and J by 1 base, and 10 bases separated the two germline ends. CDR3 DNA sequence: TGTGCCAGCAGTTACCGGGACGGGAACACCGGGGAGCTGTTTTTT. Translating gives CASSYRDGNTGELFF.

The chain couples TRBV27 to TRBJ2-5; 16 nucleotides align to TRBD2. The CDR3 is made up of 15 amino acids. Trimming removed 5 bases from V and 7 bases from J; junction bases left unmatched: 4. Germline CDR1 and CDR2: MNHEY and SMNVEV (reference sequence). CDR3 bases: TGTGCCAGCAGTCTAGGGACTAGCGGGAGGGGGACCCAGTACTTC. The encoded protein is CASSLGTSGRGTQYF.

The CDR3 reads CASSLENGLANTGELFF. In DNA form, the CDR3 reads TGTGCCAGCAGCTTAGAAAATGGGCTAGCCAACACCGGGGAGCTGTTTTTT. This chain connects TRBV5-4 to TRBJ2-2, with a tentative D call TRBD2 (5 bases). This CDR3 contains 17 residues. V was pared by 2 bases and J by 2 bases, with 16 bases between. Germline CDR1 is SGHNT and CDR2 is YYREEE (reference sequence).